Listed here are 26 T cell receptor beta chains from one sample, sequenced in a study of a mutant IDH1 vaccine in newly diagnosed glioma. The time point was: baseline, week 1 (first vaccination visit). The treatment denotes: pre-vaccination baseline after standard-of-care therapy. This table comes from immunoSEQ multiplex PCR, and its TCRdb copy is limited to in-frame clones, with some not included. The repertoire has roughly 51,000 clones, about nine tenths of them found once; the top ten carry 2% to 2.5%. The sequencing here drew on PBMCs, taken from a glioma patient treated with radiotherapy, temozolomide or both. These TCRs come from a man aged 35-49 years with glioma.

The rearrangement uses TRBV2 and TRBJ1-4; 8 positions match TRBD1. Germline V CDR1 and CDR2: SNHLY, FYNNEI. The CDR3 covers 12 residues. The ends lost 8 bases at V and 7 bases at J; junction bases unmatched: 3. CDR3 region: CASGGQGEKLFF. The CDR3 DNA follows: TGTGCCAGCGGTGGACAGGGTGAAAAACTGTTTTTT.

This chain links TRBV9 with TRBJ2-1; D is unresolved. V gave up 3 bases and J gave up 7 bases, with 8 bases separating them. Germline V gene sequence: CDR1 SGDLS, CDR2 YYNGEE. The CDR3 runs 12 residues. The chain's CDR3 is CASSAFRNEQFF. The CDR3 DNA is TGTGCCAGCAGCGCGTTTCGGAATGAGCAGTTCTTC. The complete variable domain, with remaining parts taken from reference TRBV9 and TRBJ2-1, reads DSGVTQTPKHLITATGQRVTLRCSPRSGDLSVYWYQQSLDQGLQFLIQYYNGEERAKGNILERFSAQQFPDLHSELNLSSLELGDSALYFCASSAFRNEQFFGPGTRLTVL.

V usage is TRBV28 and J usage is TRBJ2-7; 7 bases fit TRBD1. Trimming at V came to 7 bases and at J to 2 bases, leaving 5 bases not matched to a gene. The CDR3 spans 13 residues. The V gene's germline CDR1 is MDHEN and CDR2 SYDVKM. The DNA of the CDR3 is TGTGCCAGCAAGCCGGGACAGACCTACGAGCAGTACTTC. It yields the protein CASKPGQTYEQYF. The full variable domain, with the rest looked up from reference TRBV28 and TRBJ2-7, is DVKVTQSSRYLVKRTGEKVFLECVQDMDHENMFWYRQDPGLGLRLIYFSYDVKMKEKGDIPEGYSVSREKKERFSLILESASTNQTSMYLCASKPGQTYEQYFGPGTRLTVT.

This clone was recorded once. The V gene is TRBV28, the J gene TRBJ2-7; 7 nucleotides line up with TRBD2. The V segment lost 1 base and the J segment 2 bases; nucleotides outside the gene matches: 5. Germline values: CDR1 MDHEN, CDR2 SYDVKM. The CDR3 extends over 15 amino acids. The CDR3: CASSLSASGTYEQYF. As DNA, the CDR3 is TGTGCCAGCAGTTTATCCGCTAGCGGAACCTACGAGCAGTACTTC.

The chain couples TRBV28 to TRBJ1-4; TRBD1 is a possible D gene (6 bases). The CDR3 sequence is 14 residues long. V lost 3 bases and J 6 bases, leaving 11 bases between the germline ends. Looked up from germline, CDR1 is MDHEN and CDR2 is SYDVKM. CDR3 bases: TGTGCCAGCAGTTTGCCACAGGGAGATGAAAAACTGTTTTTT. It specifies CASSLPQGDEKLFF.

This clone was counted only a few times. CDR3 nucleotides: TGTGCCAGCAGTTGGACGGCGGAGACTTACGGAAACACCATATATTTT. Translation gives CASSWTAETYGNTIYF. The chain uses TRBV6-6 and TRBJ1-3, with unresolved D. The CDR3 sequence is 16 residues long. Trimming took off 4 bases at V and 4 bases at J, with 17 bases between the two ends. CDR1 and CDR2 from the germline V gene are MNHNY and SVGAGI (reference sequence).

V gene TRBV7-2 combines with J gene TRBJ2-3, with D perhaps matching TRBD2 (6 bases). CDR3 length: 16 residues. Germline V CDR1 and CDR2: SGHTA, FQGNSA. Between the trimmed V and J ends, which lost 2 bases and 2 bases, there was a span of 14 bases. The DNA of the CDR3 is TGTGCCAGCAGCTTATTTTTAGCGGCCCTCACAGATACGCAGTATTTT. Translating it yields CASSLFLAALTDTQYF.

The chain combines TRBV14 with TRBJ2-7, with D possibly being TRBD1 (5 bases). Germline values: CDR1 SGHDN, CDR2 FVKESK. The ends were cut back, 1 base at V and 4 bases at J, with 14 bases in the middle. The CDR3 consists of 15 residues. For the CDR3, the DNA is TGTGCCAGCAGCCAAGGGATGTGGGGCCAGTACGAGCAGTACTTC. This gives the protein CASSQGMWGQYEQYF.

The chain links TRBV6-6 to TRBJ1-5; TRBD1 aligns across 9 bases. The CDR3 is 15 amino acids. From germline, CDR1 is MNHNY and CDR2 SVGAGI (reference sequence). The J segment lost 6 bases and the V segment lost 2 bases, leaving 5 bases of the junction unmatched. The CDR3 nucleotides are TGTGCCAGCAGTTACGGGACAGGGAGTAGTCAGCCCCAGCATTTT. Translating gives CASSYGTGSSQPQHF.

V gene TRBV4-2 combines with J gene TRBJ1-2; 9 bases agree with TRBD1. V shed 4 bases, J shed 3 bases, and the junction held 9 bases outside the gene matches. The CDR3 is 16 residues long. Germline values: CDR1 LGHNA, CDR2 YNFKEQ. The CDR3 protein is CASSPTGTGRDYGYTF. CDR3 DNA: TGTGCCAGCAGCCCTACCGGGACAGGGAGGGACTATGGCTACACCTTC.

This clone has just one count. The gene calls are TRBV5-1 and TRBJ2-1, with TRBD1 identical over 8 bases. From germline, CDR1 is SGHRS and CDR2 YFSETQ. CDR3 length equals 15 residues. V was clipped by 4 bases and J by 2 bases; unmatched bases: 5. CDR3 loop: CASSGQGGAYNEQFF. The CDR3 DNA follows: TGCGCCAGCAGCGGACAGGGAGGAGCCTACAATGAGCAGTTCTTC. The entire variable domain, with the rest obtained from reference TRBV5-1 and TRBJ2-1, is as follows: KAGVTQTPRYLIKTRGQQVTLSCSPISGHRSVSWYQQTPGQGLQFLFEYFSETQRNKGNFPGRFSGRQFSNSRSEMNVSTLELGDSALYLCASSGQGGAYNEQFFGPGTRLTVL.

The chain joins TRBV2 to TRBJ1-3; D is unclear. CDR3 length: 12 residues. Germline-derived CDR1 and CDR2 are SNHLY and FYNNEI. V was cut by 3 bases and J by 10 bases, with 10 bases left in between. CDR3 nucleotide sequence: TGTGCCAGCAGTGAGGTGGGGTGGACCATATATTTT. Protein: CASSEVGWTIYF.

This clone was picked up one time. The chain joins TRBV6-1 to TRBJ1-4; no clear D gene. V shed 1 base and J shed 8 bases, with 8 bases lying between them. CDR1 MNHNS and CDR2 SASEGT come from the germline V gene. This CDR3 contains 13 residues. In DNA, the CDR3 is TGTGCCAGCAGTGAAGTGGGCCTCGAAAAACTGTTTTTT. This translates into CASSEVGLEKLFF.

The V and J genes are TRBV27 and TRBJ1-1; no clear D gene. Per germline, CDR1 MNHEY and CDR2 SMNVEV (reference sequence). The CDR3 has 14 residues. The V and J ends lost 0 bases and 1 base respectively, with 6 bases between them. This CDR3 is CASSLSYANTEAFF. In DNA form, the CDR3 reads TGTGCCAGCAGTTTATCTTATGCGAACACTGAAGCTTTCTTT.

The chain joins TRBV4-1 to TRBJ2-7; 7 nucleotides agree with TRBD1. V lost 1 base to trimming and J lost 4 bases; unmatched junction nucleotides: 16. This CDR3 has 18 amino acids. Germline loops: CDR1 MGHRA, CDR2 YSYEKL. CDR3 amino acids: CASSQVVGHRGASYEQYF. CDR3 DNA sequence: TGCGCCAGCAGCCAAGTTGTGGGACACAGGGGTGCTTCTTACGAGCAGTACTTC.

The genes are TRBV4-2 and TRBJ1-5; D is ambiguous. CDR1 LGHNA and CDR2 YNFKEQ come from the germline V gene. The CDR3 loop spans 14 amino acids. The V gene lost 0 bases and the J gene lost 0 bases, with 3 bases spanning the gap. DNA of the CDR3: TGTGCCAGCAGCCAAGAGGGTAGCAATCAGCCCCAGCATTTT. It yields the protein CASSQEGSNQPQHF.

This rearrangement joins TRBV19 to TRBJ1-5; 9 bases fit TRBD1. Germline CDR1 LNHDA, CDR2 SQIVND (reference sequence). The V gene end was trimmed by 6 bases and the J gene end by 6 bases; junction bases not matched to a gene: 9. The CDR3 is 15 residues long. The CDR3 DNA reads TGTGCCAGTAGCCTCACAGGGGGCGCGGGTCAGCCCCAGCATTTT. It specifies CASSLTGGAGQPQHF.

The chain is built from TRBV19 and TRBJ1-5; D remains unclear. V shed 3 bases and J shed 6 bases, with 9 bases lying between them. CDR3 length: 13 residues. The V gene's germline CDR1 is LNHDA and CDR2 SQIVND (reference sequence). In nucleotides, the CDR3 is TGTGCCAGTAGTATTTTAGTATCTCAGCCCCAGCATTTT. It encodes CASSILVSQPQHF. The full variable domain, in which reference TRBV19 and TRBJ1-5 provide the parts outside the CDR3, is DGGITQSPKYLFRKEGQNVTLSCEQNLNHDAMYWYRQDPGQGLRLIYYSQIVNDFQKGDIAEGYSVSREKKESFPLTVTSAQKNPTAFYLCASSILVSQPQHFGDGTRLSIL.

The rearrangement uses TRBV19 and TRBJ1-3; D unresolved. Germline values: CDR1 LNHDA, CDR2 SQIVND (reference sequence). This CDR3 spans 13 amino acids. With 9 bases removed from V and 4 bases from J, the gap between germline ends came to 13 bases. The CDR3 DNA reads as TGTGCCAGCAGCCAACGGGAGGGAAACACCATATATTTT. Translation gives CASSQREGNTIYF.

The CDR3, as DNA: TGCGCCAGCAGCCAAGAAACTTTTGGCGAGCAGTACTTC. The encoded protein is CASSQETFGEQYF. The chain employs TRBV4-3 and TRBJ2-7; D gene uncertain. V dropped 0 bases and J dropped 6 bases, with 9 bases sitting between them. The CDR3 is 13 amino acids. Germline loops: CDR1 LGHNA, CDR2 YSLEER.

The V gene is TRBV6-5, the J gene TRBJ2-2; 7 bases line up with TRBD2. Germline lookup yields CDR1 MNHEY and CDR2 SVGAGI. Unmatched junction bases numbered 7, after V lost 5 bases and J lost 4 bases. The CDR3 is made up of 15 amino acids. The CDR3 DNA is TGTGCCAGCAGTACGATCCTAGCGGCCACCGGGGAGCTGTTTTTT. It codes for CASSTILAATGELFF.

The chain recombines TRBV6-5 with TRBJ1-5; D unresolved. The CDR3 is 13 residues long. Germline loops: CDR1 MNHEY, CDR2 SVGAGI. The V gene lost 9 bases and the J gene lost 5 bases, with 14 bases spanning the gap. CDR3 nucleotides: TGTGCCAGTGGCGTCGGGTGGGATCAGCCCCAGCATTTT. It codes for CASGVGWDQPQHF.

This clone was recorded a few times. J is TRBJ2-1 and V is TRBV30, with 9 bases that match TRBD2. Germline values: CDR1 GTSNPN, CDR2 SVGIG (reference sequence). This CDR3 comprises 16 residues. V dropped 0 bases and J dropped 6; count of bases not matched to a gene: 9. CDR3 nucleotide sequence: TGTGCCTGGAGTGTACTATATAGCGGGAGACCCAATGAGCAGTTCTTC. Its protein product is CAWSVLYSGRPNEQFF.

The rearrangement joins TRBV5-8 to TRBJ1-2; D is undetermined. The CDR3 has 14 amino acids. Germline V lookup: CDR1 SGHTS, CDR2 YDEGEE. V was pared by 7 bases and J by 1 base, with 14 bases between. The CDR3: CASPQGQFNYGYTF. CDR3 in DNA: TGTGCCAGCCCTCAAGGGCAGTTTAACTATGGCTACACCTTC. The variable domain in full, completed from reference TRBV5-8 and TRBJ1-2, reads EAGVTQSPTHLIKTRGQQATLRCSPISGHTSVYWYQQALGLGLQFLLWYDEGEERNRGNFPPRFSGRQFPNYSSELNVNALELEDSALYLCASPQGQFNYGYTFGSGTRLTVV.

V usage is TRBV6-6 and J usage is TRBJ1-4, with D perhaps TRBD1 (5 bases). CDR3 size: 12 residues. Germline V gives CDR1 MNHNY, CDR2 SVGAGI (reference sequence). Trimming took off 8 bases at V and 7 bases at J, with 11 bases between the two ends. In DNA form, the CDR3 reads TGTGCCAGCCGTCCGGGGGGTGAAAAACTGTTTTTT. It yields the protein CASRPGGEKLFF.

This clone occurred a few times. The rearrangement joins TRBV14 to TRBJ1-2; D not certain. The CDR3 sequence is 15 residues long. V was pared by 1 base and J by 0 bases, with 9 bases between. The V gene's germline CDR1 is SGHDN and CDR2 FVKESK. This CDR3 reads CASSQVGATNYGYTF. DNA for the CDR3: TGTGCCAGCAGCCAAGTCGGCGCAACTAACTATGGCTACACCTTC.